A selection of T cell receptor beta chains follows, all from one sample in a study of blood T cell repertoires in COVID-19. Here immunoSEQ multiplex PCR was the method, and the copy in TCRdb shows in-frame clones only, minus some. The table shows fewer than 150,000 clones, with around 90% occurring only once. Sequenced: peripheral blood. All receptors come from a human donor in a cohort sampled during active COVID-19. Both conserved end residues are part of each CDR3. A D gene is named only where the DNA matches it firmly. Clone sizes are given selectively: once, few, many, or a class where the clone is expanded.

d_call	v_call	clone_size	j_call	cdr3_nt	cdr3_aa
TRBD1	TRBV5-5	NA	TRBJ1-6	TGTGCCAGCAGCCCTACCCAGGGACAGCGTAATTCACCCCTCCACTTT	CASSPTQGQRNSPLHF
NA	TRBV9	NA	TRBJ1-2	TGTGCCAGCAGCGCCGGGGAGGCGGATACCTACACCTTC	CASSAGEADTYTF
TRBD2	TRBV28	NA	TRBJ2-3	TGTGCCAGCAGTTTTCGGCTAGCGGGAGGGGGGAGCACAGATACGCAGTATTTT	CASSFRLAGGGSTDTQYF
NA	TRBV11-2	once	TRBJ2-5	TGTGCCAGCCAGGACTACACCCTTCAGATTGAGACCCAGTACTTC	CASQDYTLQIETQYF
NA	TRBV5-4	NA	TRBJ1-2	TGTGCCAGCAGCTTGGTGGGCAGGGCAAACTATGGCTACACCTTC	CASSLVGRANYGYTF
TRBD2	TRBV28	once	TRBJ2-5	TGTGCCACCCTAGGCGGGGGGGGCTGGAGAGAGACCCAGTACTTC	CATLGGGGWRETQYF
TRBD1	TRBV19	NA	TRBJ2-7	TGTGCCAGTAGTATACAGGGGGCCTACGAGCAGTACTTC	CASSIQGAYEQYF
TRBD2	TRBV11-2	NA	TRBJ2-3	TGTGCCAGCAGCTTAGCTAGCGGGAGCCGCACAGATACGCAGTATTTT	CASSLASGSRTDTQYF
TRBD1	TRBV4-1	NA	TRBJ2-1	TGCGCCAGCAGCCCCACCTCGAGACAGGGCTACAATGAGCAGTTCTTC	CASSPTSRQGYNEQFF
NA	TRBV7-9	NA	TRBJ1-1	TGTGCCAGCAGCGAGTTTGGGGGGAGGGACACTGAAGCTTTCTTT	CASSEFGGRDTEAFF
TRBD1	TRBV29-1	NA	TRBJ2-7	TGCAGCGTTGAAGGACAGGGGAACTACGAGCAGTACTTC	CSVEGQGNYEQYF
NA	TRBV7-8	NA	TRBJ1-6	TGTGCCAGCAGCCCGCCGGGGGGGGCCCGGATCTATTCACCCCTCCACTTT	CASSPPGGARIYSPLHF
NA	TRBV19	NA	TRBJ1-1	TGTGCCAGTAGTATGGGCTTTAACACTGAAGCTTTCTTT	CASSMGFNTEAFF
NA	TRBV19	few	TRBJ1-2	TGTGCCAGTAGTACGGGGGGCGAGAACTATGGCTACACCTTC	CASSTGGENYGYTF
NA	TRBV23-1	NA	TRBJ2-7	TGCGCCAGCAGTCAATCGTGCCAGGGGGGTTCCCACGAGCAGTACTTC	CASSQSCQGGSHEQYF
NA	TRBV2	once	TRBJ2-1	TGTGCCAGCTCCCAACAGGGGCTAGCGACCTACAATGAGCAGTTCTTC	CASSQQGLATYNEQFF
TRBD1	TRBV6-4	NA	TRBJ1-5	TGTGCCAGCACAACCGGACAGGATTGGGGCAATCAGCCCCAGCATTTT	CASTTGQDWGNQPQHF
NA	TRBV7-3	NA	TRBJ2-5	TGTGCCAGCAGCTTTCGAGAGACCCAGTACTTC	CASSFRETQYF
TRBD1	TRBV7-3	NA	TRBJ2-5	TGTGCCAGCAGCTCGGGACAGCAAGAGACCCAGTACTTC	CASSSGQQETQYF
TRBD1	TRBV4-1	few	TRBJ2-7	TGCGCCAGCAGCCCGGGACAGGGGGGGATCTACGAGCAGTACTTC	CASSPGQGGIYEQYF
NA	TRBV11-2	NA	TRBJ1-1	TGTGCCAGCAGCTACTCAGTCGGGGGGAACACTGAAGCTTTCTTT	CASSYSVGGNTEAFF
TRBD1	TRBV14	NA	TRBJ1-3	TGTGCCAGCAGCCTGACCGGGACAGGGCTATACTCTGGAAACACCATATATTTT	CASSLTGTGLYSGNTIYF
TRBD2	TRBV2	NA	TRBJ2-3	TGTGCCAGCAGTGAAATGGGCCACAGCGGGGCCACAGATACGCAGTATTTT	CASSEMGHSGATDTQYF
NA	TRBV28	NA	TRBJ2-1	TGTGCCAGCAGCCAAGGGGGGGCAGGAGTTAACAATGAGCAGTTCTTC	CASSQGGAGVNNEQFF
TRBD1	TRBV3-1/TRBV3-2	NA	TRBJ2-5	TGTGCCAGCAGCCAGACAGGGGACGTGACCCAGTACTTC	CASSQTGDVTQYF
NA	TRBV28	NA	TRBJ1-2	TGTGCCAGCAGTTTTGAGCCCTATGGCTACACCTTC	CASSFEPYGYTF
NA	TRBV10-2	NA	TRBJ2-5	TGCGCCTCCGCGGGGAACCAAGAGACCCAGTACTTC	CASAGNQETQYF
NA	TRBV4-1	NA	TRBJ1-5	TGCGCCAGCAGCCATGATCCCCGGGATCCCTGGGGCAATCAGCCCCAGCATTTT	CASSHDPRDPWGNQPQHF
NA	TRBV6-5	NA	TRBJ2-7	TGTGCCAGCAGTTACGCGGCAGGGGGGCCCTACGAGCAGTACTTC	CASSYAAGGPYEQYF
TRBD2	TRBV3-1/TRBV3-2	NA	TRBJ2-5	TGTGCCAGCAGCCAACCGACTAGCGGGGGGGCCTGGGGAGAGACCCAGTACTTC	CASSQPTSGGAWGETQYF
NA	TRBV5-5	NA	TRBJ2-7	TGTGCCAGCAGCTTGGACCGGGGGTTCTACGAGCAGTACTTC	CASSLDRGFYEQYF
NA	TRBV4-1	NA	TRBJ1-2	TGCGCCAGCAGCCAAGAACAGGGTTCCTATGGCTACACCTTC	CASSQEQGSYGYTF
TRBD2	TRBV4-1	NA	TRBJ2-7	TGCGCCAGCAGCCAAGATTCTAGCGGGTACTCCTACGAGCAGTACTTC	CASSQDSSGYSYEQYF
NA	TRBV2	NA	TRBJ1-1	TGTGCCAGCAGTGGAATCCTGGGGGCGAACACTGAAGCTTTCTTT	CASSGILGANTEAFF
NA	TRBV5-1	few	TRBJ1-6	TGCGCCAGCAGCGAGTCCCTCGCCTATAATTCACCCCTCCACTTT	CASSESLAYNSPLHF
TRBD2	TRBV9	once	TRBJ2-3	TGTGCCAGCAGCACCAGACTAGCGGAGAATACGCAGTATTTT	CASSTRLAENTQYF
TRBD1	TRBV6-5	NA	TRBJ1-1	TGTGCCAGCAGTTTGGACAGGTCCTTGAACACTGAAGCTTTCTTT	CASSLDRSLNTEAFF
TRBD2	TRBV29-1	NA	TRBJ2-3	TGCAGCGTTGACGGGACTAGCGGGAGAGGGACAGATACGCAGTATTTT	CSVDGTSGRGTDTQYF
TRBD1	TRBV9	NA	TRBJ2-1	TGTGCCAGCAGCGCGGCAGGGACAGGGATTTACAATGAGCAGTTCTTC	CASSAAGTGIYNEQFF
TRBD1	TRBV28	NA	TRBJ1-2	TGTGCCACCAAAACGGGACAGACCTCCTATGGCTACACCTTC	CATKTGQTSYGYTF
NA	TRBV6-5	NA	TRBJ1-5	TGTGCCACAGAGGAGGCATGGCGGGGCAATCAGCCCCAGCATTTT	CATEEAWRGNQPQHF
TRBD2	TRBV28	NA	TRBJ2-7	TGTGCCAGCAGTTTGGGGACTAGGAATTACGAGCAGTACTTC	CASSLGTRNYEQYF
NA	TRBV5-5	few	TRBJ2-1	TGTGCCAGCAGCCCGGGACATTACAATGAGCAGTTCTTC	CASSPGHYNEQFF
TRBD2	TRBV5-1	NA	TRBJ2-7	TGCGCCAGCAGCTTGGGACTAGCGGATTACTACGAGCAGTACTTC	CASSLGLADYYEQYF
NA	TRBV14	NA	TRBJ2-1	TGTGCCAGCACCCCTCGGGAGTGGTTTGGAAGTGAGCAGTTCTTC	CASTPREWFGSEQFF